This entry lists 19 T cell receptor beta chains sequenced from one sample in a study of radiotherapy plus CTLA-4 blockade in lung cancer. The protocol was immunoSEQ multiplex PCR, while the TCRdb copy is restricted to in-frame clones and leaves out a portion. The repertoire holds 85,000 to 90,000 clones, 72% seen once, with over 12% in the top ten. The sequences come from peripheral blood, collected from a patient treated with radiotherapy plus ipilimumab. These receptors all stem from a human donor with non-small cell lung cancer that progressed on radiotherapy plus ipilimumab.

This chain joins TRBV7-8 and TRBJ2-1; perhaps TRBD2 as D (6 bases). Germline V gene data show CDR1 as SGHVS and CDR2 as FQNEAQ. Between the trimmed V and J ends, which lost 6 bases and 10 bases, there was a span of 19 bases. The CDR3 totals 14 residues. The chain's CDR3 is CASSQSGWTKEQFF. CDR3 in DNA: TGTGCCAGCAGTCAATCGGGCTGGACTAAAGAGCAGTTCTTC.

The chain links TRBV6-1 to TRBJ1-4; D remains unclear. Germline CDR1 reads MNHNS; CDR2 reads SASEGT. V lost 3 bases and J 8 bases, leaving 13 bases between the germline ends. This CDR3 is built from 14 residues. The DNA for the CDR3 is TGTGCCAGCAGTGAGCGAGCCGCCCGGGAAAAACTGTTTTTT. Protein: CASSERAAREKLFF.

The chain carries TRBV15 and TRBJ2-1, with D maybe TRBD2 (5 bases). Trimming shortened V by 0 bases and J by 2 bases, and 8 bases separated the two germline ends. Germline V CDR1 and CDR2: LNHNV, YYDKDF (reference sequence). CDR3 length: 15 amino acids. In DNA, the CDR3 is TGTGCCACCAGCAGAGATAGCGCAACCTACAATGAGCAGTTCTTC. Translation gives CATSRDSATYNEQFF.

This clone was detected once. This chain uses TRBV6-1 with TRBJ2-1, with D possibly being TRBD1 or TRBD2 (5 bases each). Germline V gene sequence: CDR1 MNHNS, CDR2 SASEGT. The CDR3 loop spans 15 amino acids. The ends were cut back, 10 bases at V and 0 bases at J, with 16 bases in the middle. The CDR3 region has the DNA TGTGCCACCTCGGGGCAGTGGAGCTCCTACAATGAGCAGTTCTTC. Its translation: CATSGQWSSYNEQFF.

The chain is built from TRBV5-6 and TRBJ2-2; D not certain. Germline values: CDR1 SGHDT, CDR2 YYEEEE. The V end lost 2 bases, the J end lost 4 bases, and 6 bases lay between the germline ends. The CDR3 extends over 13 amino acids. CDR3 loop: CASSFDSTGELFF. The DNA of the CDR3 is TGTGCCAGCAGCTTCGATTCCACCGGGGAGCTGTTTTTT.

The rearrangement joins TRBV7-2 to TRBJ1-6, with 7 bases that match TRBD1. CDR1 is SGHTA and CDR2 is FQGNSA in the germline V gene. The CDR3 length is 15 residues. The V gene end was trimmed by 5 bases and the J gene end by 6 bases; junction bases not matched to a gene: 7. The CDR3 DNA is TGTGCCAGCAGCCCAGCCGACAGGGCTAATTCACCCCTCCACTTT. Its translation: CASSPADRANSPLHF.

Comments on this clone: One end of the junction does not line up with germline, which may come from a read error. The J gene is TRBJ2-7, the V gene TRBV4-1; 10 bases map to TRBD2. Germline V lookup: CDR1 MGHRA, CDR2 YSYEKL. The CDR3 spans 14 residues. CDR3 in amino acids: CASSQEGLANEQYF. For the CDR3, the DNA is TGTGCCAGCAGCCAAGAGGGACTAGCGAACGAGCAGTACTTC.

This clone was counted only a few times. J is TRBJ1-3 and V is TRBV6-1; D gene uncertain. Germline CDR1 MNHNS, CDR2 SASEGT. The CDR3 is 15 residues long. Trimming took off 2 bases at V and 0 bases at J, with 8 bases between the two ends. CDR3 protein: CASSELPGSGNTIYF. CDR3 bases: TGTGCCAGCAGTGAACTACCAGGCTCTGGAAACACCATATATTTT.

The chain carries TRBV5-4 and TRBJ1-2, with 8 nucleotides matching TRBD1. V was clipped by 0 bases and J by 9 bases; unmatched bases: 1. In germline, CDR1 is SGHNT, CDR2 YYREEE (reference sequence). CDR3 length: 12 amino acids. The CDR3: CASSLGTGSYTF. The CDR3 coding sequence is TGTGCCAGCAGCTTGGGGACAGGGAGCTACACCTTC. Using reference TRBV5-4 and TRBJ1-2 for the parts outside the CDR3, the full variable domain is ETGVTQSPTHLIKTRGQQVTLRCSSQSGHNTVSWYQQALGQGPQFIFQYYREEENGRGNFPPRFSGLQFPNYSSELNVNALELDDSALYLCASSLGTGSYTFGSGTRLTVV.

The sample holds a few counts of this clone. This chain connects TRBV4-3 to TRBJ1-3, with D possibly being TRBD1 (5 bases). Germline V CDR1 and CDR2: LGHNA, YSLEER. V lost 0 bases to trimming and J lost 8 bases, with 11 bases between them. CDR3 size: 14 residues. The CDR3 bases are TGCGCCAGCAGCCAAGAATGGCAGGGCCACACCATATATTTT. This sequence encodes CASSQEWQGHTIYF.

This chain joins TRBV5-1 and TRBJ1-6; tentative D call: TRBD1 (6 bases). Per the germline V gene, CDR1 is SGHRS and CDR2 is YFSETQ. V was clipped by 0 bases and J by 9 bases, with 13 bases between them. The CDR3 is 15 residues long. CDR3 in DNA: TGCGCCAGCAGCTTGGGTCAGGGGTCGGGTTCACCCCTCCACTTT. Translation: CASSLGQGSGSPLHF.

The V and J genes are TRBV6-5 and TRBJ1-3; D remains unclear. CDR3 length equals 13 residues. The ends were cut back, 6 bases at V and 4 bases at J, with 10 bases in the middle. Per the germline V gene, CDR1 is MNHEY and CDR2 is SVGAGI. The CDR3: CASSRWEGNTIYF. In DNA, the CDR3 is TGTGCCAGCAGCCGCTGGGAAGGAAACACCATATATTTT.

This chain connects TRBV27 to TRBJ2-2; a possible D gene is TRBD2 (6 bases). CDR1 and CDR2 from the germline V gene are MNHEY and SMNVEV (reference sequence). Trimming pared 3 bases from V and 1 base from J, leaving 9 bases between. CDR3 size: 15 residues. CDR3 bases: TGTGCCAGCAGTTTGGGAGCGGGGAACACCGGGGAGCTGTTTTTT. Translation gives CASSLGAGNTGELFF.

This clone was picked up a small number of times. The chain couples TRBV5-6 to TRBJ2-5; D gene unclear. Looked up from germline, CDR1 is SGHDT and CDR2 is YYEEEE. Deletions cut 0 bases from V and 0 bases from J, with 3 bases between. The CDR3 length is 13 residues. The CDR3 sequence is CASSLGDQETQYF. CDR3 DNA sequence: TGTGCCAGCAGCTTGGGCGACCAAGAGACCCAGTACTTC. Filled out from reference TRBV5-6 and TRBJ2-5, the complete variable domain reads DAGVTQSPTHLIKTRGQQVTLRCSPKSGHDTVSWYQQALGQGPQFIFQYYEEEERQRGNFPDRFSGHQFPNYSSELNVNALLLGDSALYLCASSLGDQETQYFGPGTRLLVL.

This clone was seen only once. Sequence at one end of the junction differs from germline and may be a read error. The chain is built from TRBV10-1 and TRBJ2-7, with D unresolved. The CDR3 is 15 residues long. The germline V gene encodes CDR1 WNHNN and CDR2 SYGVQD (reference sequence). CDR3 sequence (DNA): TGCGCCAGTAGTGAGTCACGAGGTCACAGCGACGAGCAGTACTTC. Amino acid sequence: CASSESRGHSDEQYF.

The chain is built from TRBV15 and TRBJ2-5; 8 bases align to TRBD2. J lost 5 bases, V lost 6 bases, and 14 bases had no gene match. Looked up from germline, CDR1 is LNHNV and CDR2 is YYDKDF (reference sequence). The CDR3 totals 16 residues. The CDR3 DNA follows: TGTGCCACCAGGCTGGTTGGCGGGAGGTCCCCGGAGACCCAGTACTTC. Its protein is CATRLVGGRSPETQYF.

CDR3 loop: CASRKPGGNTEAFF. The CDR3 nucleotides read TGTGCCAGCAGAAAGCCCGGGGGGAACACTGAAGCTTTCTTT. The V gene is TRBV28, the J gene TRBJ1-1; a weak D match, TRBD1 (5 bases). Germline CDR1 and CDR2: MDHEN and SYDVKM. V lost 6 bases to trimming and J lost 1 base, with 12 bases between them. The CDR3 has 14 residues.

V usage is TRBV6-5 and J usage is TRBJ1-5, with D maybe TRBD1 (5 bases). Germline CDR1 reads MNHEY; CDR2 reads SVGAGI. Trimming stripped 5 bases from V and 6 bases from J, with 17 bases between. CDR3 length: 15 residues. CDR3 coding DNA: TGTGCCAGCAGTCTACAGGCCCTAGGGAGTCAGCCCCAGCATTTT. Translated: CASSLQALGSQPQHF.

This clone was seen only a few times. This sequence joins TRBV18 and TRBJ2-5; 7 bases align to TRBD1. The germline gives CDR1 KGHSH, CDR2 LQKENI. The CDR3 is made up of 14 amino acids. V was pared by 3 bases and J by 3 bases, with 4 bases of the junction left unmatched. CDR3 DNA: TGTGCCAGCTCACCCGGGACAGAAGAAGAGACCCAGTACTTC. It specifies CASSPGTEEETQYF. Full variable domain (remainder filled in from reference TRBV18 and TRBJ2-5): NAGVMQNPRHLVRRRGQEARLRCSPMKGHSHVYWYRQLPEEGLKFMVYLQKENIIDESGMPKERFSAEFPKEGPSILRIQQVVRGDSAAYFCASSPGTEEETQYFGPGTRLLVL.